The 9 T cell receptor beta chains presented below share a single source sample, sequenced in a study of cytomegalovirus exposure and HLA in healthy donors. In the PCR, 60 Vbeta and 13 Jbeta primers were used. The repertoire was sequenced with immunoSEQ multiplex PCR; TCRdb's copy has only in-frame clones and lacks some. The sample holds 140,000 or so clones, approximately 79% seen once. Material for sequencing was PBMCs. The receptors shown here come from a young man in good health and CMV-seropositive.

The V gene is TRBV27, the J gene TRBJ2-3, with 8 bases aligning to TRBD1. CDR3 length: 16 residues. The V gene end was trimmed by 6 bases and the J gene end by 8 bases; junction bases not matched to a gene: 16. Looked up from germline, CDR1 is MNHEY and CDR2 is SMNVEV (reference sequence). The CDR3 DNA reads TGTGCCAGCAGCCCTGACGCCGGGACAGGCCGAGTTACGCAGTATTTT. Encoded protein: CASSPDAGTGRVTQYF.

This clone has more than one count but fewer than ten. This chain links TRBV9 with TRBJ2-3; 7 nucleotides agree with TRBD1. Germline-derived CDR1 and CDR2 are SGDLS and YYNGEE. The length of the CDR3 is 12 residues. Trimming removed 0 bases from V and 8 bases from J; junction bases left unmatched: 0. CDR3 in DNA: TGTGCCAGCAGCGTAGCAGGGGGTACGCAGTATTTT. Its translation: CASSVAGGTQYF.

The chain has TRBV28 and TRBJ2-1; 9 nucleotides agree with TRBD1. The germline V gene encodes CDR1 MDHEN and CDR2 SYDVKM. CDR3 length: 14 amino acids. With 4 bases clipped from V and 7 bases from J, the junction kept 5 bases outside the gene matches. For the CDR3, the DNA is TGTGCCAGCAGTTCGCCGGACAGGGGAAATGAGCAGTTCTTC. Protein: CASSSPDRGNEQFF. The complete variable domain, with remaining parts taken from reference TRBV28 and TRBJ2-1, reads DVKVTQSSRYLVKRTGEKVFLECVQDMDHENMFWYRQDPGLGLRLIYFSYDVKMKEKGDIPEGYSVSREKKERFSLILESASTNQTSMYLCASSSPDRGNEQFFGPGTRLTVL.

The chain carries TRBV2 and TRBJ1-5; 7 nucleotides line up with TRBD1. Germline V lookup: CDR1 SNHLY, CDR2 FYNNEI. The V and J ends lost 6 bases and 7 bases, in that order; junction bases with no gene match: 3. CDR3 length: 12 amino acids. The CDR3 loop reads CASSGQEQPQHF. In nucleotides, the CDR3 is TGTGCCAGCAGCGGACAGGAACAGCCCCAGCATTTT. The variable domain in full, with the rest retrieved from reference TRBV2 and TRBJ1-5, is EPEVTQTPSHQVTQMGQEVILRCVPISNHLYFYWYRQILGQKVEFLVSFYNNEISEKSEIFDDQFSVERPDGSNFTLKIRSTKLEDSAMYFCASSGQEQPQHFGDGTRLSIL.

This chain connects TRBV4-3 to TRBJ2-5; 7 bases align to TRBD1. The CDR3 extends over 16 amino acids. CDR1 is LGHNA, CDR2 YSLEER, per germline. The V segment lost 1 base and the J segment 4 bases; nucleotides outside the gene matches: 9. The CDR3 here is CASSQGLRDSRETQYF. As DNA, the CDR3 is TGCGCCAGCAGCCAAGGATTGAGGGACAGCCGAGAGACCCAGTACTTC.

The DNA for the CDR3 is TGTGCCAGCAAAAGGGACACCCATAGCAATCAGCCCCAGCATTTT. It encodes CASKRDTHSNQPQHF. This chain links TRBV6-6 with TRBJ1-5, with D possibly matching TRBD1 (6 bases). There are 15 residues in the CDR3. Germline assignment: CDR1 MNHNY and CDR2 SVGAGI (reference sequence). Trimming left V 7 bases short and J 0 bases short, with 13 bases between.

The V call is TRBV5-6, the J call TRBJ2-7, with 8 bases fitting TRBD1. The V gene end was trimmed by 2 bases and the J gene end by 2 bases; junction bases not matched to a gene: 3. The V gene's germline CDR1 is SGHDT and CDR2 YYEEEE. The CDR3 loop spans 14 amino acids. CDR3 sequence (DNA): TGTGCCAGCAGCTTAGGGGGACAGGCCTACGAGCAGTACTTC. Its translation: CASSLGGQAYEQYF.

The CDR3 coding sequence is TGTGCCAGCAGCTTGGTAGCTAGCGGGCGAGAGACCCAGTACTTC. Its translation: CASSLVASGRETQYF. The chain couples TRBV5-6 to TRBJ2-5; 8 nucleotides line up with TRBD2. V shed 0 bases and J 4 bases; nucleotides not matched to a gene: 5. This CDR3 has 15 residues. CDR1 and CDR2 from the germline V gene are SGHDT and YYEEEE.

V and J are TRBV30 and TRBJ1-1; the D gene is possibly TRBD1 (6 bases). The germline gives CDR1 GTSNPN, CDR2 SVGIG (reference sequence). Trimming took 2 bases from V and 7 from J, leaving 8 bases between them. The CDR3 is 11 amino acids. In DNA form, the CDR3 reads TGTGCCTGGAGTTCACAGGGTGAAGCTTTCTTT. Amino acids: CAWSSQGEAFF.